The 28 T cell receptor beta chains in this list originate from one sample, sequenced in a study of tissue T cells after allogeneic stem cell transplantation. The method was immunoSEQ multiplex PCR; TCRdb's version includes in-frame clones alone and lacks a portion of them. The table records approximately 7,900 clones, under 55% of them present only once. Time point indicated: mouse harvest day 7 after allogeneic transplant. Tail vein injection delivered 10^7 T-cell-depleted bone marrow cells and 10^6 splenic CD5+ T cells. The sequencing input was skin. The receptors originated from a female BALB/c mouse given C57BL/6 T cells with graft-versus-host disease after an allogeneic hematopoietic cell transplant.

This clone was recorded a few times. These gene names are mouse names. The sequenced fragment ends 1 residue before the CDR3 boundary, so the rest is inferred from the germline J gene. The chain is built from TRBV26 and TRBJ2-7, with 11 bases that match TRBD1. Germline V CDR1 and CDR2: KGHPV, FQNQEV (reference sequence). V shed 3 bases, J shed 6 bases, and the junction held 7 bases outside the gene matches. This CDR3 has 15 residues. The CDR3 loop is CASSLRTGGAGEQYF. CDR3 DNA, as far as it was read: TGTGCCAGCAGTCTCCGGACAGGGGGCGCGGGTGAACAGTAC.

Notes on this clone: Here the gene names and germline are mouse. Read coverage stops 1 residue before the CDR3 terminus; the germline J gene supplies the remainder. This chain connects TRBV26 to TRBJ1-6; tentatively, D is TRBD1 (5 bases). TRBJ1-6 is designated an ORF whose function remains uncertain. V was clipped by 2 bases and J by 4 bases, with 9 bases between them. This CDR3 has 15 amino acids. Germline lookup yields CDR1 KGHPV and CDR2 FQNQEV (reference sequence). CDR3 residues: CASSLGRAYNSPLYF. CDR3 bases read: TGTGCCAGCAGTCTGGGCAGGGCGTATAATTCGCCCCTCTAC.

This clone was seen only a few times. Gene names and germline refer to mouse. The read ends 1 residue early relative to the CDR3; the germline J gene fills the gap. The chain has TRBV26 and TRBJ2-7; D might be TRBD1 (6 bases). This CDR3 has 14 amino acids. Looked up from germline, CDR1 is KGHPV and CDR2 is FQNQEV (reference sequence). Trimming stripped 0 bases from V and 2 bases from J, with 8 bases between. The CDR3 sequence is CASSLSRGPYEQYF. The covered CDR3 bases are TGTGCCAGCAGTCTGTCCAGGGGACCCTATGAACAGTAC.

This clone was seen a few times. Gene names refer to mouse genes. Coverage ceases 1 residue before the CDR3 finishes, and the germline J gene fills in the end. The chain uses TRBV26 and TRBJ1-4; D might be TRBD1 (6 bases). This CDR3 is 14 amino acids long. CDR1 is KGHPV and CDR2 is FQNQEV in the germline V gene (reference sequence). Trimming removed 4 bases from V and 1 base from J, with 7 bases in between. The covered CDR3 bases are TGTGCCAGCAGTCGGGACAATTCCAACGAAAGATTATTT. Its protein product is CASSRDNSNERLF. From start to end, the CDR3 is CASSRDNSNERLFF.

This clone occurred a few times. Genes here carry mouse names. The CDR3 extends 1 residue past the end of the read, so its final part is completed from the germline J gene. The chain has TRBV23 and TRBJ2-4. The CDR3 spans 15 residues. CDR1 and CDR2 (germline): KGHTA, FQNQQP. The sequenced part of the CDR3 DNA is TGCTCCAGCAGTCAATCGCGGGGAAGACAAAACACCTTGTAC. Translating it yields CSSSQSRGRQNTLY. The complete CDR3 sequence is CSSSQSRGRQNTLYF.

For this clone: Mouse germline and gene names are used. The read terminates 1 residue before the CDR3 end, so the remaining end is supplied by the germline J gene. Other DNA sequences within the sample encode an identical CDR3. This chain connects TRBV26 to TRBJ2-5; perhaps D is TRBD1 or TRBD2 (5 bases each). The V gene lost 2 bases and the J gene lost 0 bases, with 6 bases spanning the gap. This CDR3 contains 14 residues. Germline V gives CDR1 KGHPV, CDR2 FQNQEV (reference sequence). CDR3 DNA (partial): TGTGCCAGCAGTCTGGGGGCCAACCAAGACACCCAGTAC. The encoded protein is CASSLGANQDTQY. In full, the CDR3 reads CASSLGANQDTQYF.

A word on this clone: Genes and germline come from the mouse. The read halts 1 residue ahead of the CDR3 end, with the missing end drawn from the germline J gene. The V gene is TRBV12-1, the J gene TRBJ2-7; TRBD1 might be the D (6 bases). CDR1 and CDR2 (germline): SGHSN, HYEKVE. CDR3 length: 13 amino acids. Trimming took off 0 bases at V and 4 bases at J, with 9 bases between the two ends. The CDR3 bases that were read are TGTGCCAGCTCTCTCACAGGGTTTTATGAACAGTAC. Translated: CASSLTGFYEQY. In full, the CDR3 reads CASSLTGFYEQYF.

Of note for this clone: Gene names are mouse gene names. The DNA read from the CDR3 is TGTGCCAGCAGTCTCGACAGGGGGAACACAGAAGTCTTC. Protein: CASSLDRGNTEVF. The whole CDR3 is CASSLDRGNTEVFF. J is TRBJ1-1 and V is TRBV26; 8 nucleotides line up with TRBD1. The sequenced fragment ends 1 residue before the CDR3 boundary, so the rest is inferred from the germline J gene. The CDR3 length is 14 residues. The germline gives CDR1 KGHPV, CDR2 FQNQEV (reference sequence). V lost 3 bases and J lost 1; bases outside the gene matches: 1.

Details on this clone: Mouse germline and gene names are used. The read stops 1 residue short of the end of the CDR3; the missing end is completed from the germline J gene. The genes are TRBV3 and TRBJ2-4, with TRBD2 matching over 7 bases. This CDR3 has 14 amino acids. CDR1 and CDR2 (germline): SNHLY, FYNGKV (reference sequence). The J segment lost 1 base and the V segment lost 3 bases, leaving 1 base of the junction unmatched. CDR3 sequence reads: CASSFTGGQNTLYF. The part of the CDR3 DNA that was read is TGTGCCAGCAGCTTTACTGGGGGTCAAAACACCTTGTAC.

Points on this clone: These gene names are mouse names. Read sequence stops 1 residue before the CDR3 end, and the germline J gene provides the missing end. The chain is built from TRBV3 and TRBJ2-7, with 14 positions matching TRBD2. Per the germline V gene, CDR1 is SNHLY and CDR2 is FYNGKV (reference sequence). The CDR3 extends over 15 amino acids. V lost 5 bases to trimming and J lost 7 bases; unmatched junction nucleotides: 7. The CDR3: CASSGGLGGRREQYF. The sequenced CDR3 bases are TGTGCCAGCAGCGGGGGACTGGGGGGGCGCAGGGAACAGTAC.

In the case of this clone: Gene labels here are mouse ones. The read ends 1 residue shy of where the CDR3 ends; the end is completed using the germline J gene. The V and J genes are TRBV17 and TRBJ1-1; a weak D match, TRBD1 (6 bases). Trimming removed 0 bases from V and 8 bases from J, with 10 bases in between. Germline V gene lookup returns CDR1 MNHDT and CDR2 YYDKIL. The CDR3 loop spans 13 amino acids. The part of the CDR3 DNA that was read is TGTGCTAGCAGTAGAGATGGGGGGCTGGAAGTCTTC. Amino acid sequence: CASSRDGGLEVF. The full-length CDR3 reads as CASSRDGGLEVFF.

As for this clone: Gene and germline names: mouse. The DNA ends 1 residue before the CDR3 does, and the rest of the CDR3 is filled in from the germline J gene. The gene calls are TRBV2 and TRBJ1-1; TRBD1 matches 12 bases. Germline V gives CDR1 LGHNA, CDR2 YSYQKL. The CDR3 consists of 15 residues. The V segment lost 0 bases and the J segment 5 bases; nucleotides outside the gene matches: 1. The CDR3: CASSQEGQGATEVFF. Incomplete CDR3 DNA: TGTGCCAGCAGCCAAGAGGGACAGGGGGCGACAGAAGTCTTC.

Concerning this clone itself: Genes here carry mouse names. The sequence runs out 1 residue before the end of the CDR3; the remainder is reconstructed from the germline J gene. The V gene is TRBV3, the J gene TRBJ2-2; 7 positions agree with TRBD1. V was pared by 3 bases and J by 0 bases, with 1 base of the junction left unmatched. Germline V gene data show CDR1 as SNHLY and CDR2 as FYNGKV (reference sequence). The length of the CDR3 is 15 residues. CDR3 in amino acids: CASSLGTANTGQLYF. CDR3 bases read: TGTGCCAGCAGCTTGGGGACAGCAAACACCGGGCAGCTCTAC.

About this clone: The gene symbols are mouse symbols. The sequence runs out 1 residue before the end of the CDR3; the remainder is reconstructed from the germline J gene. The chain carries TRBV15 and TRBJ2-7, with 7 bases identical to TRBD2. CDR1 SGHND and CDR2 FRSKSL come from the germline V gene. V trimming: 3 bases; J trimming: 3 bases; junction bases outside the gene matches: 5. The CDR3 consists of 14 residues. The DNA read from the CDR3 is TGTGCCAGCAGTTTGGGGGGGATAATCTATGAACAGTAC. This sequence encodes CASSLGGIIYEQY. The entire CDR3 reads CASSLGGIIYEQYF.

With respect to this clone: Gene names are the mouse ones. The read finishes 1 residue shy of the CDR3 end, and the germline J gene is used to complete it. The rearrangement links TRBV12-1 to TRBJ2-4; 11 positions match TRBD2. CDR3 size: 14 residues. The V and J ends lost 2 bases and 8 bases, in that order; junction bases with no gene match: 5. The germline V gene has CDR1 SGHSN and CDR2 HYEKVE. CDR3: CASSPRTGGTTLYF. The CDR3 bases that were read are TGTGCCAGCTCTCCCCGGACTGGGGGGACCACCTTGTAC.

This clone was seen only a few times. Germline and genes here are mouse. The CDR3 extends 1 residue past the end of the read, so its final part is completed from the germline J gene. The rearrangement uses TRBV26 and TRBJ2-1; TRBD2 aligns across 8 bases. V trimming: 3 bases; J trimming: 3 bases; junction bases outside the gene matches: 1. The CDR3 is 14 residues long. Germline V gives CDR1 KGHPV, CDR2 FQNQEV (reference sequence). CDR3 loop: CASSLDWGYAEQFF. CDR3 DNA, as far as it was read: TGTGCCAGCAGTCTTGACTGGGGCTATGCTGAGCAGTTC.

The count of this clone is one. Gene labels here are mouse ones. The CDR3 extends 1 residue past the end of the read, so its final part is completed from the germline J gene. The V gene is TRBV26, the J gene TRBJ1-2, with 8 bases lining up with TRBD1. The CDR3 is 13 amino acids. Germline V CDR1 and CDR2: KGHPV, FQNQEV (reference sequence). With V trimmed by 4 bases and J by 5 bases, 3 bases remained unmatched. The CDR3 sequence: CASSPRGRSDYTF. CDR3 DNA (partial): TGTGCCAGCAGTCCCAGGGGGCGGTCCGACTACACC.

On this clone itself: Mouse gene names and germline throughout. The DNA ends 1 residue before the CDR3 does, and the rest of the CDR3 is filled in from the germline J gene. The gene calls are TRBV26 and TRBJ1-3, with 9 bases lining up with TRBD1. The CDR3 is 16 residues long. V trimming: 0 bases; J trimming: 2 bases; junction bases outside the gene matches: 2. Germline V gives CDR1 KGHPV, CDR2 FQNQEV (reference sequence). The part of the CDR3 DNA that was read is TGTGCCAGCAGTCTGTCGTGGGACAGGGCTGGAAATACGCTCTAT. Protein product: CASSLSWDRAGNTLY. The CDR3, in full, reads CASSLSWDRAGNTLYF.

Concerning this clone: Genes and germline come from the mouse. The read is 1 residue too short to cover the CDR3 end, so that end is filled in from the germline J gene. The chain employs TRBV26 and TRBJ1-3; D unclear. There are 14 residues in the CDR3. V was clipped by 0 bases and J by 1 base, with 4 bases between them. Germline V gene sequence: CDR1 KGHPV, CDR2 FQNQEV (reference sequence). CDR3 sequence: CASSLSQSGNTLYF. The sequenced part of the CDR3 DNA is TGTGCCAGCAGTCTGTCGCAATCTGGAAATACGCTCTAT. Complete variable domain (other parts from reference TRBV26 and TRBJ1-3): NSKVIQTPRYLVKGQGQKAKMRCIPEKGHPVVFWYQQNKNNEFKFLINFQNQEVLQQIDMTEKRFSAECPSNSPCSLEIQSSEAGDSALYLCASSLSQSGNTLYFGEGSRLIVV.

This clone rates as medium-sized (0.01 to 0.1%). Germline and genes here are mouse. The read comes to an end 1 residue before the CDR3 does, leaving the germline J gene to fill in the end. This chain uses TRBV23 with TRBJ1-3; the table's TRBD1 call for D was not verified on the DNA. The length of the CDR3 is 16 residues. Germline V gene lookup returns CDR1 KGHTA and CDR2 FQNQQP. This chain's CDR3 is CSSSQSGTLSGNTLYF. The part of the CDR3 DNA that was read is TGCTCCAGCAGTCAATCGGGGACACTTTCTGGAAATACGCTCTAT.

This clone has just a few counts. Genes and germline come from the mouse. With the read ending 1 residue before the CDR3 end, the germline J gene is used to fill in that end. The gene calls are TRBV29 and TRBJ2-7; D not resolved. The CDR3 covers 11 residues. The V gene's germline CDR1 is MSHET and CDR2 SYDVDS. V dropped 4 bases and J dropped 4 bases, with 5 bases sitting between them. CDR3 DNA, as far as it was read: TGTGCTAGCAGTTCCGAATATGAACAGTAC. Protein sequence: CASSSEYEQY. The full CDR3 reads CASSSEYEQYF.

Judged by abundance, this clone is large. Gene names denote mouse genes. The read terminates 1 residue before the CDR3 end, so the remaining end is supplied by the germline J gene. V and J are TRBV13-2 and TRBJ1-3, with 7 bases matching TRBD1. Germline V CDR1 and CDR2: NNHNN, SYGAGS (reference sequence). Unmatched junction bases numbered 6, after V lost 2 bases and J lost 1 base. The CDR3 has 16 amino acids. CDR3 sequence: CASGDAGQTSGNTLYF. CDR3 bases read: TGTGCCAGCGGTGACGCGGGACAGACATCTGGAAATACGCTCTAT.

Remarks on this clone: The gene names here belong to mouse. The CDR3 is cut off 1 residue early in the read; its end comes from the germline J gene. The gene calls are TRBV3 and TRBJ1-3, with D possibly being TRBD1 (5 bases). CDR1 and CDR2 (germline): SNHLY, FYNGKV (reference sequence). Trimming stripped 4 bases from V and 0 bases from J, with 7 bases between. The CDR3 totals 14 residues. CDR3 bases read: TGTGCCAGCAGCTCGACAGATTCTGGAAATACGCTCTAT. Protein: CASSSTDSGNTLY. The whole CDR3 protein reads CASSSTDSGNTLYF.

This clone was seen a few times. Each gene name is a mouse one. Partial CDR3 DNA: TGTGCCAGCAGTCGTGGGACAGATTCTGGAAATACGCTCTAT. Its translation: CASSRGTDSGNTLY. The full CDR3 protein reads CASSRGTDSGNTLYF. The chain uses TRBV26 and TRBJ1-3, with 7 bases matching TRBD1. The CDR3 goes on 1 residue after the read ends, and that part is filled in from the germline J gene. The CDR3 has 15 amino acids. Germline V gives CDR1 KGHPV, CDR2 FQNQEV (reference sequence). The ends lost 4 bases at V and 0 bases at J; junction bases unmatched: 3.

As regards this clone: The gene names given are mouse names. The CDR3 end is not reached by the read, which stops 1 residue before it; the germline J gene fills it in. The chain combines TRBV26 with TRBJ1-2; D call uncertain. There are 12 residues in the CDR3. V was cut by 0 bases and J by 2 bases, with 1 base left in between. Per the germline V gene, CDR1 is KGHPV and CDR2 is FQNQEV (reference sequence). Partial CDR3 DNA: TGTGCCAGCAGTCTGTCCAACTCCGACTACACC. Its protein is CASSLSNSDYT. The full CDR3 is CASSLSNSDYTF.

Comments on this clone: Genes and germline are mouse. The read falls 1 residue short of the CDR3 end, and the missing part is taken from the germline J gene. The gene calls are TRBV3 and TRBJ2-3, with a tentative D call TRBD2 (6 bases). Germline CDR1 and CDR2: SNHLY and FYNGKV (reference sequence). CDR3 length equals 15 residues. Trimming cost V 1 base and J 0 bases, with 8 bases left between them. The covered CDR3 bases are TGTGCCAGCAGCTTAGTCTGGGGTAGTGCAGAAACGCTGTAT. Translated, it gives CASSLVWGSAETLY. The whole CDR3 reads CASSLVWGSAETLYF.

Turning to this clone: Here the gene names and germline are mouse. The read ends 1 residue early relative to the CDR3; the germline J gene fills the gap. The V call is TRBV26, the J call TRBJ1-1; TRBD1 is a possible D gene (5 bases). The germline gives CDR1 KGHPV, CDR2 FQNQEV (reference sequence). This CDR3 has 14 residues. V was shortened by 4 bases and J by 4 bases, with 13 bases between the two germline ends. The sequenced part of the CDR3 DNA is TGTGCCAGCAGTCCCTCAGGGAGGGTCACAGAAGTCTTC. It specifies CASSPSGRVTEVF. The CDR3, in full, reads CASSPSGRVTEVFF.

On this clone itself: Mouse gene names and germline throughout. The CDR3 goes on 1 residue after the read ends, and that part is filled in from the germline J gene. The V call is TRBV15, the J call TRBJ1-1; 7 nucleotides align to TRBD1. In germline, CDR1 is SGHND, CDR2 FRSKSL. Trimming removed 4 bases from V and 2 bases from J; junction bases left unmatched: 4. The CDR3 covers 14 residues. The sequenced CDR3 bases are TGTGCCAGCAGTTCGACAGGGCGCAACACAGAAGTCTTC. Its protein product is CASSSTGRNTEVF. The whole CDR3 sequence is CASSSTGRNTEVFF.